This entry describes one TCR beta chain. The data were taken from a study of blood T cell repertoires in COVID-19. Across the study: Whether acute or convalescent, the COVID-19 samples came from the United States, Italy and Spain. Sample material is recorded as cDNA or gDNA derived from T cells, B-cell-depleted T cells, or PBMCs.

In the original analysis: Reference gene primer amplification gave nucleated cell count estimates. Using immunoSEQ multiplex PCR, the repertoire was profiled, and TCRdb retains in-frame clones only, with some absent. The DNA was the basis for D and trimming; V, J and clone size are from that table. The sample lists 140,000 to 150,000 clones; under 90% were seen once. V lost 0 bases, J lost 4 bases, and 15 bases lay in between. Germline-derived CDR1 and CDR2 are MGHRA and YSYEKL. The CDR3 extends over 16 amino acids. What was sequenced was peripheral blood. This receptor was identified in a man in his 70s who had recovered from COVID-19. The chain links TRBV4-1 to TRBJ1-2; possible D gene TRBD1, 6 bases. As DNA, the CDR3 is TGCGCCAGCAGCCAAGATTGGCCACAGGGCCGCTATGGCTACACCTTC. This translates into CASSQDWPQGRYGYTF.